Listed here is a single T cell receptor (beta chain). Germline assignment: CDR1 SGHTA and CDR2 FQGNSA. This CDR3 has 15 residues. Trimming pared 1 base from V and 2 bases from J, leaving 12 bases between. These data originate in a study of control samples from healthy donors and cancer patients. TCRdb keeps only in-frame clones here, not all; method: immunoSEQ multiplex PCR. Of about 120,000 clones in the sample, around 88% are singletons; the top ten hold roughly 3.3%. The receptor comes from a man aged 35 to 55 in good health. Sequencing was done on a sample of blood. This rearrangement joins TRBV7-2 to TRBJ2-7; the D call may be TRBD1 or TRBD2 (5 bases each). CDR3 residues: CASSLGGVGAYEQYF. The CDR3 region has the DNA TGTGCCAGCAGCTTAGGAGGGGTCGGGGCCTACGAGCAGTACTTC. The variable domain in full, with the rest retrieved from reference TRBV7-2 and TRBJ2-7, is GAGVSQSPSNKVTEKGKDVELRCDPISGHTALYWYRQSLGQGLEFLIYFQGNSAPDKSGLPSDRFSAERTGGSVSTLTIQRTQQEDSAVYLCASSLGGVGAYEQYFGPGTRLTVT.